This T cell receptor beta chain was sequenced in a study of cytomegalovirus exposure and HLA in healthy donors (dated by TCRdb to about 2017). Regarding the study in general: In an earlier analysis of 450 to 750 of the donors, around 300 Gb of sequence data and about 110 million unique TCR beta sequences from 180 million or so T cells were reported. An early release covering roughly 580 HLA-typed donors comprised around 300 gigabases of sequencing data and 85 million or so unique TCR sequences. Of the roughly 400 genotyped donors, 70% to 90% were placed in the genetic ancestry cluster associated with self-reported Caucasian donors. The study aimed to test whether signatures of past pathogen exposure could be identified by cataloging public T cell receptors. Using immunosequencing, the study profiled T cell repertoires from about 620 subjects and related those repertoires to cytomegalovirus serostatus. A separate validation cohort of approximately 120 different subjects was used in addition to the roughly 670-subject first cohort. High-throughput TCR immunosequencing, statistical association of individual TCRs with disease status, and machine learning were combined to predict cytomegalovirus infection status. A later analysis re-examined previously published TCR beta repertoires from 600 to 700 donors and added high-resolution HLA genotyping to investigate patterns of TCR occurrence. In the later analysis, no new phenotypic data were used to find candidate immune exposures; instead, reliance was placed on TCR beta sequences and their occurrence across donors. In an earlier analysis of more than 550 of the donors, high-throughput TCR beta sequencing was used to judge whether each TCR beta V gene segment behaved as functional or pseudogenic. Donor age, sex, ethnicity and CMV serostatus were compiled alongside the repertoire data. In a later genetic analysis, genome-wide SNP genotypes for about three fifths of the 666 donors were used, and that subset was treated as a discovery cohort. Every repertoire in the discovery cohort had been generated on one and the same sequencing platform. HLA typing covered class I and class II loci at four-digit resolution. Typing coverage varied by locus: roughly 629-630 donors for A, B, C, DRB1 and DQB1; roughly 510 for DQA1; approximately 610 for DPA1; approximately 470 for DPB1. A handful of DR-DQ haplotypes were handled as single units for association and clustering because linkage in the cohort was strong. Across some 400 genotyped donors of the cohort, an average of roughly 230,000 unique TCR beta nucleotide sequences per donor were sequenced, and around 20% of those sequences were non-productive. What the work shows at the level of the full study, not this receptor alone: The classifier was reported to diagnose cytomegalovirus status with high specificity and sensitivity in both the original and validation cohorts. At a false discovery rate of 0.05, a later analysis linked approximately 18,000 TCR beta sequences to specific HLA alleles. Because some donors lacked HLA typing at each locus, the association tests relied only on the typed subset. A cluster of highly shared sequence variants was judged likely to be a technical artifact of the sequencing pipeline. In vitro tests confirmed that three of the cytomegalovirus-associated TCR beta chains recognize cytomegalovirus antigens. Assigning TCR associations to individual alleles was difficult when HLA alleles, especially DR and DQ, strongly co-occurred. Because counts were too low, about 18 rarely observed V segments, including chromosome 9 orphons, were excluded from the earlier analysis of a few hundred of the donors. The authors suggested that the approach could potentially be generalized to other disease states and immunological phenotypes. A later analysis found that most CMV-associated TCR beta chains appeared HLA-restricted, with HLA associations seemingly driven largely by CMV exposure. In a later analysis, the rate of TCR association differed among HLA loci, with DRB1 alleles having the most associated TCRs and HLA-C alleles having the fewest. Several of the top co-occurrence clusters appeared to be linked to parvovirus B19, influenza, CMV and Epstein-Barr virus, according to a later analysis. Some IMGT-functional V segments, including TRBV6-2 and TRBV6-3, could not be told apart with the 87-base-pair reads, so those segments were excluded. A further reported finding was that TCR beta sequences accurately predicted the HLA-A and HLA-B alleles for most subjects in the first cohort. The study listed 150 to 200 TCR beta chains as associated with cytomegalovirus. Immune exposure information for the cohort was limited to CMV serostatus. Most TCR sequences were seen in very few donors, while some public TCRs were found in many individuals. The presence/absence analyses assumed that sequencing depth was roughly uniform across donors, and that assumption may not be true. Broadly in line with IMGT annotations, most TCR beta V segments showed up in productive rearrangements about 87% or about 30% of the time in an earlier analysis of roughly 590 of the donors. An association between a missense DCLRE1C variant and V-gene and J-gene trimming of TCR beta chains was found in a later genetic analysis and replicated in an independent cohort. Linkage disequilibrium might explain the correlated functional status among segregating V segments, but an unknown experimental factor could not be excluded. This cohort had only TCR beta chains sequenced, and the lack of alpha or paired-chain data limited which features could be detected. Compared with the approximately 670-donor mean, donors in an Asian-associated ancestry cluster had fewer N-insertions in productive TCRs, according to a later genetic analysis. A later analysis found that HLA-associated TCR beta chains were more clonally expanded and had lower generation probabilities than equally common non-associated chains.

With regard to this clone: The clone's antigen remains unknown. No base quality values were provided; no much bigger clone lies one nucleotide off.

To prepare the library, the immunoSEQ multiplex PCR assay was applied. For the multiplex PCR, a mixture combining 60 forward primers for TCR Vbeta segments and 13 reverse primers for TCR Jbeta segments was used. A multiplex PCR assay on genomic DNA amplified the CDR3 region of rearranged TCR beta genes. Amplified TCR beta libraries were sequenced as 87-base-pair reads on the Illumina HiSeq System. As for the original processing: In a later analysis, about 80 million unique TCR beta chains were counted across the 500 to 700 repertoires, and about 9.9 million of these chains were shared by at least two donors. Raw reads were error-corrected and collapsed into unique sequences with a nearest-neighbor algorithm that merged closely related sequences to remove PCR and sequencing errors. To assign V, D and J gene segments, CDR3 sequences were aligned to IMGT reference sequences. For a sequence to be retained, a match of at least six nucleotides was required to both a V gene segment and a J gene segment. Rearrangements were called productive when the CDR3 lacked stop codons and stayed in frame with V and J; all others were non-productive. Following IMGT convention, CDR3 was defined as the stretch from the second conserved V-encoded cysteine up to the conserved J-encoded phenylalanine. Sequences without an unambiguous match to a single V gene segment were excluded from the earlier analysis of a few hundred of the donors. In an earlier analysis of 450 to 700 of the donors, V segments were called functional above 56.7% productive rearrangements and were called segregating when the between-donor standard deviation exceeded 5%. To diagnose cytomegalovirus status from the catalog of TCR beta chain sequences, a statistical classification framework was built. A later analysis assigned V and J genes by comparing TCR nucleotide sequences with IMGT/GENE-DB human TR gene sequences. Using the TCRdist pipeline, a later analysis assigned CDR3 sequences along with most-parsimonious VDJ recombination scenarios. In a later analysis, each TCR beta chain was defined by its CDR3 amino acid sequence together with its V-gene family, and reads without a unique V-gene family were excluded. A later analysis removed 600 or so highly shared, low-generation-probability nucleotide sequences to deal with suspected cross-contamination and a sequencing artifact. In a later analysis, a clonal expansion index was calculated for each public chain from normalized within-repertoire ranks of inferred template counts. Generation probabilities in a later analysis came from a VDJ recombination model fitted to out-of-frame rearrangements, and those results were checked against IGoR. Hypergeometric tests were used in a later analysis to score TCR-TCR, TCR-HLA and TCR-CMV co-occurrence, with a repertoire-size bias correction applied to the TCR pairs. To estimate false discovery rates, a later analysis permuted the HLA or CMV assignments 20 times. In a later analysis, co-occurring TCRs were grouped using DBSCAN, and TCRdist sequence similarity was added for clustering within HLA-allele-positive subsets. Repertoires with fewer than 30,000 or more than 120,000 public chains were left out of co-occurrence clustering, as were a handful of repertoires with anomalous nucleotide sharing. TCRdb took over this immuneACCESS table, retaining in-frame rearrangements with V and J assigned. Such tables are incomplete; in checked studies, under half of the missing clones stem from an unresolved V gene, and the remainder is unexplained. V, J and clone size derive from that table, while D and trimming were established from the DNA sequence. The sample table contains 150,000 to 200,000 clones; only one count was recorded for roughly 77% of them. The ten top clones hold roughly 1.5% of the sample.

From the cysteine through the phenylalanine, the CDR3 covers 16 amino acids. The read is trimmed to its CDR3 DNA, 48 bases read in frame from base 1. V is reduced by 4 bases and J by 1 base, leaving a spacing of 14 bases between them. The germline V gene encodes CDR1 MNHNY and CDR2 SVGAGI (reference sequence). The cohort consisted of 600 to 750 healthy bone marrow donors. All cohort members were sampled while nominally healthy, although unrecorded immune exposures were likely present. The donor was CMV seronegative and belonged to the group of 352 seronegative cohort members. Each donor provided a peripheral blood sample, and peripheral blood mononuclear cells were used for TCR beta sequencing. The Qiagen DNeasy Blood Extraction Kit was used to extract genomic DNA from the blood cell samples.

The source of this sequence is a woman aged 50 to 65 in good health and CMV-seronegative. The specimen was PBMCs. The V and J segments used are TRBV6-6 and TRBJ1-3, and the D gene may be TRBD1, 6 bases matching. Here is the DNA: TGTGCCAGCAGTTCCAGGACAGTTAAATCTGGAAACACCATATATTTT. Translated, this gives CASSSRTVKSGNTIYF.